The sequence of this TCR beta chain was determined in a study of metastatic and nonmetastatic thyroid tumors (dated by TCRdb to about 2020). About the investigation overall: For patients with malignant and with benign thyroid disease, the researchers compared repertoires between peripheral blood samples and tumor or nodule tissue samples. General conclusions and limits of the study: TCR beta diversity was reported as significantly higher in malignant tumors than in benign nodules, in both blood and tumor samples.

This clone was counted at least ten times. Its antigen remains undetermined. Base qualities are not provided; no much larger clone lies one nucleotide away. No treatment had been received by any patient before thyroid surgery. The study retrospectively analysed patient clinical samples collected from about 2012 to 2019 using T-cell receptor beta sequencing. Library preparation was by PCR. The run used an Illumina HiSeq 4000. The TCR beta-chain CDR3 region of each patient was profiled by high-throughput sequencing. In the source study's methods: A classifier to discriminate distant-metastatic papillary thyroid cancer patients was built from CDR3 differences across clinicopathological groups. The Shannon index was used to assess repertoire diversity, and the Morisita-Horn index was used to assess tumor-blood repertoire similarity. Clones were called with MiXCR by TCRdb after fastp trimmed the public reads at Q25, and only in-frame beta chains were retained. TCRdb, not the authors, supplied the V and J calls. The sample table holds about 35,000 clones, of which 18% were seen once. The ten largest make up roughly an eighth of the sample.

The sequence was obtained from a male donor with papillary thyroid cancer or a benign thyroid nodule (not recorded which). Some clones in this sample may be carry-over from other donors' samples. Sequencing was carried out using blood.

The DNA is TGTGCCAGCAGCTTAGAGGGTTGGGGACTAGAGTTGGAGACCCAGTACTTC. Its protein reads: CASSLEGWGLELETQYF. The chain couples TRBV7-8 to TRBJ2-5, with 8 junctional bases fitting TRBD2. Sequences SGHVS (CDR1) and FQNEAQ (CDR2) are obtained from the germline V gene. From the cysteine through the phenylalanine, the CDR3 covers 17 amino acids. Just the 51-base CDR3 DNA is kept, in frame starting at base 1. Trimming leaves V shorter by 1 base and J shorter by 5 bases, with the junction holding 12 bases beyond the gene matches.